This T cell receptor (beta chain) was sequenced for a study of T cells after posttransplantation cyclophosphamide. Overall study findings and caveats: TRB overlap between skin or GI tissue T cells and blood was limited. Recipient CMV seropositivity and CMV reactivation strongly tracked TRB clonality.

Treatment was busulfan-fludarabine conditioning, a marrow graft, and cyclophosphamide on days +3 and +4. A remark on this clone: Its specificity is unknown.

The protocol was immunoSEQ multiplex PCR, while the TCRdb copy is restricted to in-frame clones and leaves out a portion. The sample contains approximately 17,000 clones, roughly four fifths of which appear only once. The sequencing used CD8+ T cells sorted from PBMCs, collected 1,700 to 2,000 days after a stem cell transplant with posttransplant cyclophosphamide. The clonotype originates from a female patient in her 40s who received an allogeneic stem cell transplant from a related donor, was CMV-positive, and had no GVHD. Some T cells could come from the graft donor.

For the CDR3, the DNA is TGTGCCAGCAGTGACATAGTTTCTGATAGCTCCTACGAGCAGTACTTC. Translation: CASSDIVSDSSYEQYF. The genes are TRBV2 and TRBJ2-7; D remains ambiguous. Germline CDR1 is SNHLY and CDR2 is FYNNEI. The V and J ends lost 3 bases and 0 bases respectively, with 15 bases between them. This CDR3 has 16 amino acids. The whole variable domain, remainder taken from reference TRBV2 and TRBJ2-7, is EPEVTQTPSHQVTQMGQEVILRCVPISNHLYFYWYRQILGQKVEFLVSFYNNEISEKSEIFDDQFSVERPDGSNFTLKIRSTKLEDSAMYFCASSDIVSDSSYEQYFGPGTRLTVT.